The rows below give T cell receptor beta chains drawn from one sample of a study of T cells in Graves' hyperthyroidism and ophthalmopathy. TCRdb re-called the multiplex PCR reads with MiXCR, one entry per CDR3 protein. The table lists about 610,000 distinct CDR3 sequences, roughly a sixth of them singletons, with less than 3.5% in the top ten. The sample consisted of blood. The receptors originated from a woman in her forties with Graves' ophthalmopathy. CDR3s include the opening cysteine and the closing phenylalanine or tryptophan. D genes are given only for firm matches. Not every row has a clone size; where given, it reads once, few, many or a size class.

size	V	D	J	CDR3	DNA
many	TRBV20-1	TRBD2	TRBJ2-1	CSAVSGRASNEQFF	TGCAGTGCCGTTAGCGGGAGGGCCTCCAATGAGCAGTTCTTC
many	TRBV30	TRBD1	TRBJ1-1	CAHTAGGSKAFF	TGTGCCCATACCGCAGGGGGCTCTAAAGCTTTCTTT
.	TRBV12-3/TRBV12-4	.	TRBJ2-4	CASSSLVLGAALAKNIQYF	TGTGCCAGCAGTTCCCTGGTGTTGGGAGCGGCGCTAGCCAAAAACATTCAGTACTTC
many	TRBV5-1	.	TRBJ1-2	CASRVRDGNYGYTF	TGCGCCAGCAGGGTCCGGGACGGTAACTATGGCTACACCTTC
many	TRBV10-3	.	TRBJ1-1	CAINAGWSTEAFF	TGTGCCATCAATGCAGGGTGGAGCACTGAAGCTTTCTTT
.	TRBV6-2/TRBV6-3	.	TRBJ1-3	CASSYLDTIYF	TGTGCCAGCAGTTACTTGGACACCATATATTTT
many	TRBV28	TRBD1	TRBJ2-1	CASSRAWDSNNEQFF	TGTGCCAGCAGTCGTGCCTGGGACAGCAACAATGAGCAGTTCTTC
.	TRBV7-3	TRBD2	TRBJ2-3	CASSPNPGLQTDTQYF	TGTGCCAGCAGCCCTAACCCGGGACTACAGACCGATACGCAGTATTTT
few	TRBV7-9	TRBD2	TRBJ2-5	CASSPEGLPGETQYF	TGTGCCAGCAGCCCCGAGGGACTACCCGGAGAGACCCAGTACTTC
.	TRBV11-1	TRBD2	TRBJ2-3	CASSQGTSGRAADTQYF	TGTGCCAGCAGCCAAGGGACTAGCGGGAGGGCCGCAGATACGCAGTATTTT
many	TRBV6-1	TRBD2	TRBJ2-1	CASRVAGDSYNEQFF	TGTGCCAGCAGGGTAGCGGGGGACTCCTACAATGAGCAGTTCTTC
.	TRBV14	.	TRBJ2-3	CASSQAGTLTDTQYF	TGTGCCAGCAGCCAAGCGGGGACGTTAACAGATACGCAGTATTTT
few	TRBV4-2	TRBD2	TRBJ2-1	CASSQEGAGGYNEQFF	TGTGCCAGCAGCCAAGAGGGGGCGGGGGGATACAATGAGCAGTTCTTC
many	TRBV5-1	TRBD1	TRBJ1-1	CASSLGWSVRGTMNTEAFF	TGCGCCAGCAGCTTGGGCTGGTCCGTCAGGGGGACCATGAACACTGAAGCTTTCTTT
few	TRBV5-1	TRBD2	TRBJ2-1	CATGRGGFNEQFF	TGCGCCACGGGGAGGGGAGGTTTCAATGAGCAGTTCTTC
.	TRBV20-1	TRBD2	TRBJ2-2	CSARAGTTDTGELFF	TGCAGTGCTAGGGCCGGGACTACCGACACCGGGGAGCTGTTTTTT
few	TRBV20-1	TRBD1	TRBJ1-1	CRARRDRNRGTEAFF	TGCAGGGCCCGCCGGGACAGGAACCGGGGCACTGAAGCTTTCTTT
.	TRBV6-1	TRBD2	TRBJ2-3	CASKAGVWGIDTQYF	TGTGCCAGCAAGGCGGGAGTTTGGGGCATAGATACGCAGTATTTT
many	TRBV2	.	TRBJ1-6	CASSEAQGKDSPLHF	TGTGCCAGCAGTGAAGCGCAGGGAAAGGATTCACCCCTCCACTTT
.	TRBV5-1	TRBD2	TRBJ2-1	CASSLTSGVINEQFF	TGCGCCAGCAGCCTGACTAGCGGGGTGATCAATGAGCAGTTCTTC
few	TRBV6-5	TRBD2	TRBJ2-5	CASSYAASGGAQETQYF	TGTGCCAGCAGTTACGCAGCTAGCGGGGGGGCCCAAGAGACCCAGTACTTC
many	TRBV24-1	.	TRBJ2-2	CATSSPRANTGELFF	TGTGCCACCAGTTCACCGAGAGCGAACACCGGGGAGCTGTTTTTT
few	TRBV7-9	TRBD1	TRBJ1-1	CASSPTGQGGAFF	TGTGCCAGCAGCCCCACGGGACAGGGAGGCGCTTTCTTT
few	TRBV10-2	TRBD2	TRBJ2-2	CASSEVTSGNGELFF	TGCGCCAGCAGTGAGGTGACTAGCGGGAACGGGGAGCTGTTTTTT
.	TRBV9	.	TRBJ2-7	CASSPSGEPVREQYF	TGTGCCAGCAGCCCCAGCGGCGAACCAGTTCGGGAGCAGTACTTC
.	TRBV20-1	.	TRBJ2-7	CSASIGAESTHEQYF	TGCAGTGCTAGTATCGGGGCCGAATCCACCCACGAGCAGTACTTC
few	TRBV5-1	TRBD2	TRBJ2-3	CASSQRGVTDTQYF	TGCGCCAGCAGCCAGCGGGGGGTCACAGATACGCAGTATTTT
many	TRBV20-1	TRBD1	TRBJ1-1	CSATGTGVLAFF	TGCAGTGCGACCGGGACAGGGGTTTTGGCTTTCTTT
.	TRBV19	.	TRBJ1-2	CASTNNPRAVLENGYTF	TGTGCCAGTACCAACAACCCCCGGGCCGTCCTGGAGAATGGCTACACCTTC
few	TRBV4-1	.	TRBJ1-1	CASSPPVYTEAFF	TGCGCCAGCAGCCCCCCAGTGTACACTGAAGCTTTCTTT
.	TRBV9	.	TRBJ2-2	CASSANTAENTGELFF	TGTGCCAGCAGCGCAAACACGGCCGAGAACACCGGGGAGCTGTTTTTT
many	TRBV12-3/TRBV12-4	.	TRBJ2-2	CASSFSGVTGELFF	TGTGCCAGCAGTTTTTCAGGGGTCACCGGGGAGCTGTTTTTT
many	TRBV18	.	TRBJ2-1	CASSPFPQGVGNEQFF	TGTGCCAGCTCACCATTCCCCCAGGGCGTGGGGAATGAGCAGTTCTTC
few	TRBV4-1	.	TRBJ1-5	CASSPQSGVQPQHF	TGCGCCAGCAGCCCCCAGTCAGGCGTCCAGCCCCAGCATTTT
many	TRBV5-1	.	TRBJ1-2	CASSLSGHNYGYTF	TGCGCCAGCAGCTTGTCGGGACATAACTATGGCTACACCTTC
few	TRBV3-1	.	TRBJ1-2	CASSPPGHDYGYTF	TGTGCCAGCAGCCCGCCCGGCCACGACTATGGCTACACCTTC
.	TRBV24-1	TRBD2	TRBJ2-1	CATRVRAGENNEQFF	TGTGCCACCAGGGTTCGAGCGGGGGAAAACAATGAGCAGTTCTTC
.	TRBV6-2/TRBV6-3	.	TRBJ1-5	CASSYPPDGLYQPQHF	TGTGCCAGCAGTTACCCGCCGGACGGTCTTTATCAGCCCCAGCATTTT
few	TRBV18	.	TRBJ1-6	CASSRGQTGDYNSPLHF	TGTGCCAGCTCCCGCGGACAGACCGGCGACTATAATTCACCCCTCCACTTT
many	TRBV7-8	.	TRBJ2-5	CTSSLGGGQQETQYF	TGTACCAGCAGCCTAGGAGGGGGACAGCAAGAGACCCAGTACTTC
.	TRBV20-1	TRBD2	TRBJ2-5	CSARDSGTSGRRETQYF	TGCAGTGCTAGAGATTCCGGGACTAGCGGGAGGAGAGAGACCCAGTACTTC
few	TRBV5-1	TRBD1	TRBJ2-2	CASSYDGRGTEKLFF	TGCGCCAGCAGCTATGATGGCAGGGGGACGGAGAAGCTGTTTTTT
.	TRBV6-5	TRBD1	TRBJ1-2	CASSYSGQGSDGYTF	TGTGCCAGCAGTTACTCGGGACAGGGGAGTGATGGCTACACCTTC
few	TRBV7-2	TRBD1	TRBJ2-2	CASSKRQGANELFF	TGTGCCAGCAGCAAACGACAGGGGGCTAATGAGCTGTTTTTT
once	TRBV4-1	.	TRBJ2-2	CASSPGPGVSVGELFF	TGCGCCAGCAGCCCCGGACCGGGGGTCTCCGTTGGGGAGCTGTTTTTT
.	TRBV20-1	TRBD1	TRBJ1-1	CSAGQGDRATEAFF	TGCAGTGCTGGACAGGGGGACAGGGCCACTGAAGCTTTCTTT
many	TRBV28	TRBD1	TRBJ2-5	CASSPDRGPHETQYF	TGTGCCAGCAGTCCGGACAGGGGACCTCACGAGACCCAGTACTTC
.	TRBV7-3	.	TRBJ2-6	CASSSLGGASGANVLTF	TGTGCCAGCAGCTCCCTAGGGGGGGCTTCTGGGGCCAACGTCCTGACTTTC
few	TRBV20-1	TRBD1	TRBJ1-5	CSARVGTGRNQPQHF	TGCAGTGCTAGGGTCGGGACAGGGAGGAATCAGCCCCAGCATTTT
many	TRBV4-2	TRBD2	TRBJ2-1	CASSQESGLAGNEQFF	TGTGCCAGCAGCCAAGAATCAGGCCTAGCGGGCAATGAGCAGTTCTTC
few	TRBV28	TRBD1	TRBJ2-4	CAITTGTGAKNIQYF	TGTGCCATCACAACGGGGACAGGGGCCAAAAACATTCAGTACTTC
.	TRBV5-4	TRBD2	TRBJ2-1	CASSSGTSGSREQFF	TGTGCCAGCAGCTCCGGGACTAGCGGGAGTAGGGAGCAGTTCTTC